A selection of T cell receptor beta chains follows, all from one sample in a study of blood T cells in healthy people across ages. TCRdb recomputed calls from the 5' RACE reads with MiXCR, one row per CDR3 protein. The sample consists of 700,000 to 850,000 distinct CDR3 sequences, about 55% of them appearing once. Sequencing input: blood. These receptors were obtained from a man older than 75 in good health. Each CDR3 is given with its conserved first and last residue. A D gene is named only where the DNA matches it firmly. Clone size appears in some rows only: once, few, many, or a class for an expanded clone.

>-|TRBJ2-7|-|TRBV18
CASSPLASNEQYF
TGTGCCAGCTCACCACTAGCCAGCAACGAGCAGTACTTC
>-|TRBJ2-2|-|TRBV29-1
CSVGHPTGELFF
TGCAGCGTCGGCCACCCCACCGGGGAGCTGTTTTTT
>-|TRBJ1-1|-|TRBV20-1
CSASAHLNTEAFF
TGCAGTGCTAGTGCGCACCTGAACACTGAAGCTTTCTTT
>-|TRBJ2-4|few|TRBV27
CANYVTRTKNIQYF
TGTGCCAACTACGTGACCAGAACCAAAAACATTCAGTACTTC
>-|TRBJ2-1|-|TRBV2
CASKRADYDEQFF
TGTGCCAGCAAACGGGCAGACTACGATGAGCAGTTCTTC
>TRBD2|TRBJ2-1|-|TRBV20-1
CSARDVALAGGPNEQFF
TGCAGTGCTAGAGACGTCGCACTAGCGGGAGGGCCAAATGAGCAGTTCTTC
>-|TRBJ2-1|many|TRBV27
CASTKWLGGGEQFF
TGTGCCAGCACCAAGTGGTTGGGGGGTGGCGAGCAGTTCTTC
>-|TRBJ2-7|-|TRBV28
CASRQRAFDYEQYF
TGTGCCAGCAGACAACGAGCGTTTGACTACGAGCAGTACTTC
>-|TRBJ2-3|-|TRBV20-1
CSAHSPFLGTAPTDTQYF
TGCAGTGCTCACTCGCCCTTCCTCGGGACCGCTCCCACAGATACGCAGTATTTT
>-|TRBJ1-6|once|TRBV28
CASSSTGLVDSPLHF
TGTGCCAGCAGTTCTACAGGGTTAGTGGATTCACCCCTCCACTTT
>TRBD1|TRBJ2-7|-|TRBV28
CASTVGTGVGEQYF
TGTGCCAGCACAGTCGGGACAGGGGTGGGCGAGCAGTACTTC
>-|TRBJ2-1|few|TRBV5-1
CASSQAAGVYNEQFF
TGCGCCAGCAGCCAGGCGGCAGGGGTCTACAATGAGCAGTTCTTC